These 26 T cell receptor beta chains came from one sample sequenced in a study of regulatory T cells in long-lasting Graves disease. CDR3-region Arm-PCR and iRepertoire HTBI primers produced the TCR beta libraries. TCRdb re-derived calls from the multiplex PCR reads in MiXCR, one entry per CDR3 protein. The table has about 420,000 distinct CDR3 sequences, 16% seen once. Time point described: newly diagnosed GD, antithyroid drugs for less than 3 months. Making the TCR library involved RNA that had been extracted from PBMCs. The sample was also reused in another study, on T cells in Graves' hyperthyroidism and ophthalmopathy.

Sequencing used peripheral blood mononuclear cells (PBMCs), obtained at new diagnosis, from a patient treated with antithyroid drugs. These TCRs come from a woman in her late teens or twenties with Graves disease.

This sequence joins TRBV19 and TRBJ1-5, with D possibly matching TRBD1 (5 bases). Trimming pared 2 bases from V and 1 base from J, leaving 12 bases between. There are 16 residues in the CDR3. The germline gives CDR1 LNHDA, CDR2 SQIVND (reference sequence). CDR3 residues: CASSIRQGGSNQPQHF. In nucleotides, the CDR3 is TGTGCCAGTAGTATAAGGCAGGGCGGGAGCAATCAGCCCCAGCATTTT.

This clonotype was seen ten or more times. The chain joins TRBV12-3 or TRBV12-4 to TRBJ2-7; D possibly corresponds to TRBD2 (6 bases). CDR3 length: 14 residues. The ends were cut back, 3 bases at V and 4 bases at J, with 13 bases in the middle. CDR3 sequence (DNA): TGTGCCAGCAGTTTGGTCCTCGGGGGTTACGAGCAGTACTTC. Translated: CASSLVLGGYEQYF.

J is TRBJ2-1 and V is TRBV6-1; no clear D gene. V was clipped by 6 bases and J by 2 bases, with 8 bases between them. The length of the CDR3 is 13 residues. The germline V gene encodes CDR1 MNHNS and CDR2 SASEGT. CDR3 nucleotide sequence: TGTGCCAGCAGGGGGTCTGCCTACAATGAGCAGTTCTTC. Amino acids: CASRGSAYNEQFF.

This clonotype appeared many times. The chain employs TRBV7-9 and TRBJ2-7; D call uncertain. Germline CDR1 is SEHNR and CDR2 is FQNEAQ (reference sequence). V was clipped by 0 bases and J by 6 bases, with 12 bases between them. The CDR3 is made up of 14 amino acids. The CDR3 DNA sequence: TGTGCCAGCAGCTTAGCCGCCTCTTGGCGCGAGCAGTACTTC. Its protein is CASSLAASWREQYF.

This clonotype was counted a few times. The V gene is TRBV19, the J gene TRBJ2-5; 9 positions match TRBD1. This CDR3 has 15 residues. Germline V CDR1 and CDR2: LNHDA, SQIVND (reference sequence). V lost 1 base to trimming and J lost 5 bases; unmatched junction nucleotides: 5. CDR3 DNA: TGTGCCAGTAGTATAGGGACAGGGGAGAAGGAGACCCAGTACTTC. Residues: CASSIGTGEKETQYF.

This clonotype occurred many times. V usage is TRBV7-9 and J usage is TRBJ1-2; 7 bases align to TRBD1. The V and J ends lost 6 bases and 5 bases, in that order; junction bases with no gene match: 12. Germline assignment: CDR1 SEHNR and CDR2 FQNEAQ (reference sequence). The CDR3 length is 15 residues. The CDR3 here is CASSSSTGSFYGYTF. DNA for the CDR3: TGTGCCAGCAGTTCGTCGACAGGGAGCTTTTATGGCTACACCTTC.

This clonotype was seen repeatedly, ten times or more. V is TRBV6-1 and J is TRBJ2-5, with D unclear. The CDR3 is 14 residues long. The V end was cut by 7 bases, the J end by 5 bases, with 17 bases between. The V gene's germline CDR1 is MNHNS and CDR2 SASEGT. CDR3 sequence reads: CASKVSGLRETQYF. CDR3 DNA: TGTGCCAGCAAGGTTTCAGGTCTACGGGAGACCCAGTACTTC.

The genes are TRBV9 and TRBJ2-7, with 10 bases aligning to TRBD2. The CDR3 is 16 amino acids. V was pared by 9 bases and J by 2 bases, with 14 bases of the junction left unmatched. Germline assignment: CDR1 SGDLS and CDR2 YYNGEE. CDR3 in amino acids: CANLTEASGSTYEQYF. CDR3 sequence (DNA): TGTGCCAACCTGACAGAAGCTAGCGGGAGCACCTACGAGCAGTACTTC.

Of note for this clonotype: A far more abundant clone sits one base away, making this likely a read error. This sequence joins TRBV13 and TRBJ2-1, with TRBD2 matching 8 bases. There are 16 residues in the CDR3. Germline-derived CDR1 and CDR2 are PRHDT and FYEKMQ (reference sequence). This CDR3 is CASSFVTGGPYNGQFF. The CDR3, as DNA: TGTGCCAGCAGTTTTGTGACGGGAGGGCCCTACAATGGGCAGTTCTTC.

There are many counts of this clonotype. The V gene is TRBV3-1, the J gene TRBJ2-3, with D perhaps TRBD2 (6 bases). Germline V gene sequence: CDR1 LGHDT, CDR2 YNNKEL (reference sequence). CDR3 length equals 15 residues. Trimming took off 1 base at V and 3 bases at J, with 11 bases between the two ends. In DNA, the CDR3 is TGTGCCAGCAGCCAAGGGGAACGGGAGACAGATACGCAGTATTTT. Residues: CASSQGERETDTQYF.

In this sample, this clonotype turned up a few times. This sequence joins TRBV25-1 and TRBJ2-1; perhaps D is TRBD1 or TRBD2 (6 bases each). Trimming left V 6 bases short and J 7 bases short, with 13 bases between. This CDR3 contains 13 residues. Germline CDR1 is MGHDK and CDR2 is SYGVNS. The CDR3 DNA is TGTGCCAGCAGCGAGGGGGGTCTTAATGAGCAGTTCTTC. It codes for CASSEGGLNEQFF.

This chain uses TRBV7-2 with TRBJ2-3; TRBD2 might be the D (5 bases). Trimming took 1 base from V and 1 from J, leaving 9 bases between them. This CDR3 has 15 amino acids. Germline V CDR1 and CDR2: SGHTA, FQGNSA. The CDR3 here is CASSLVYGGTDTQYF. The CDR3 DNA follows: TGTGCCAGCAGCTTAGTTTACGGGGGCACAGATACGCAGTATTTT.

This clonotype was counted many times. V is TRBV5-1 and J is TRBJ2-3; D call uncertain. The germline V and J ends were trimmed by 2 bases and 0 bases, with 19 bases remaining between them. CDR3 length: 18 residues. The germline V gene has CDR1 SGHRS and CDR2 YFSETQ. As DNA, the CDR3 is TGCGCCAGCAGCTTCGAAATTTACAGCGCCTATAGCACAGATACGCAGTATTTT. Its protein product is CASSFEIYSAYSTDTQYF.

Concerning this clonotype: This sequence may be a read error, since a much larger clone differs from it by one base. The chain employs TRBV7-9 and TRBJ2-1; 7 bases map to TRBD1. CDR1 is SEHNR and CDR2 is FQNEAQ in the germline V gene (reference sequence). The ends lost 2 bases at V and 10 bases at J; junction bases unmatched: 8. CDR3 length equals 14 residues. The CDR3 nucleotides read TGTGCCAGCAGCTTACCGGGACAGACCTACGAGCAGTTCTTC. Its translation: CASSLPGQTYEQFF.

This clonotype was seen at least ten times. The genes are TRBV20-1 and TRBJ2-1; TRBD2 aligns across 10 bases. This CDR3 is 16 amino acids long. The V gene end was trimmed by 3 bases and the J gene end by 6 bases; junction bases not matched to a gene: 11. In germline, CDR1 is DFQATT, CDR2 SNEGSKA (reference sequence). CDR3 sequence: CSARELLAGVGNEQFF. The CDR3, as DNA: TGCAGTGCTAGGGAACTCCTAGCGGGAGTCGGCAATGAGCAGTTCTTC.

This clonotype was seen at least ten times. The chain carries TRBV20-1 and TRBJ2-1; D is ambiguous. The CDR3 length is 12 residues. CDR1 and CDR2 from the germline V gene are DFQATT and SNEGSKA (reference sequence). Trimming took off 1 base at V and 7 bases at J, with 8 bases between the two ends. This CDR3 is CSARGASNEQFF. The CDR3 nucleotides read TGCAGTGCTAGAGGGGCTAGTAATGAGCAGTTCTTC.

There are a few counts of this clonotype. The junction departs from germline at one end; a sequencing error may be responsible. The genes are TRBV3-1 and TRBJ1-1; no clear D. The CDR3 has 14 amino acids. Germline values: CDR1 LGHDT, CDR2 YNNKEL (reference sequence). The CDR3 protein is CASSQDFEATEAFF. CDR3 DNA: TGCGCCAGCAGCCAAGATTTCGAGGCCACTGAAGCTTTCTTT.

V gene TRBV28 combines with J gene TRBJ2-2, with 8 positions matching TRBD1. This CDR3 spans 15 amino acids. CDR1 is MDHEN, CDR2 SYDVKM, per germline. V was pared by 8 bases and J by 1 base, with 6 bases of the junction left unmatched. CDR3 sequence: CASYPGQENTGELFF. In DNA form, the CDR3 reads TGTGCCAGCTATCCGGGACAGGAGAACACCGGGGAGCTGTTTTTT.

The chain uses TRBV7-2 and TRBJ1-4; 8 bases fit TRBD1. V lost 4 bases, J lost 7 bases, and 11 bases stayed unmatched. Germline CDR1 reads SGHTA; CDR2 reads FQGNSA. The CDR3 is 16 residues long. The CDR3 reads CASSSLAGGFIEKLFF. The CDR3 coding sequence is TGTGCCAGCAGCTCACTGGCAGGGGGCTTTATTGAAAAACTGTTTTTT. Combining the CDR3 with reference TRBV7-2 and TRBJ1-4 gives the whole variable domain GAGVSQSPSNKVTEKGKDVELRCDPISGHTALYWYRQSLGQGLEFLIYFQGNSAPDKSGLPSDRFSAERTGGSVSTLTIQRTQQEDSAVYLCASSSLAGGFIEKLFFGSGTQLSVL.

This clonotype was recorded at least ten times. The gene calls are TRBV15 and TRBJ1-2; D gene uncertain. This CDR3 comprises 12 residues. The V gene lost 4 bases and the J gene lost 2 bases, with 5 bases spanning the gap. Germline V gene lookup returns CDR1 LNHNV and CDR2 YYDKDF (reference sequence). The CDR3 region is CATSIDNYGYTF. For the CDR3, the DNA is TGTGCCACCAGCATCGACAACTATGGCTACACCTTC.

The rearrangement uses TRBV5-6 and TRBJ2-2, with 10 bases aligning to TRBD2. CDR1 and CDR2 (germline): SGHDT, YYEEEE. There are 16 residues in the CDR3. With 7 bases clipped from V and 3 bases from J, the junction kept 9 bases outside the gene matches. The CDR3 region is CASSPQGLAYTGELFF. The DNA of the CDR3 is TGTGCCAGCTCACCACAGGGACTAGCGTACACCGGGGAGCTGTTTTTT.

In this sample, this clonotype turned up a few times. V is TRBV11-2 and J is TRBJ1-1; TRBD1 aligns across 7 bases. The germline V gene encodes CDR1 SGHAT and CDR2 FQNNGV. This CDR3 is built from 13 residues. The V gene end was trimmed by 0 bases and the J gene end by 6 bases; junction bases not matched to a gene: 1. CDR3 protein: CASSLDRGAEAFF. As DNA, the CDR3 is TGTGCCAGCAGCTTAGACAGGGGGGCTGAAGCTTTCTTT.

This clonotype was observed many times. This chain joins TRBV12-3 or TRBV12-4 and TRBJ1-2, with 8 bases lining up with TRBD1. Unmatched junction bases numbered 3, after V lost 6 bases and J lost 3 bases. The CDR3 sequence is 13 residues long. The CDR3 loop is CASSETGDYGYTF. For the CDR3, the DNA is TGTGCCAGCAGCGAGACAGGGGACTATGGCTACACCTTC.

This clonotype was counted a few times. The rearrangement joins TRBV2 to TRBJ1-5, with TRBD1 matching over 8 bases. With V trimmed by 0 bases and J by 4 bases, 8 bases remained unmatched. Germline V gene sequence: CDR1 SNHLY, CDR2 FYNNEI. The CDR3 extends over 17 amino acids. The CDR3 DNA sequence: TGTGCCAGCAGTGAAGCGCTTGCCAGGGGGCGGAATCAGCCCCAGCATTTT. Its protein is CASSEALARGRNQPQHF.

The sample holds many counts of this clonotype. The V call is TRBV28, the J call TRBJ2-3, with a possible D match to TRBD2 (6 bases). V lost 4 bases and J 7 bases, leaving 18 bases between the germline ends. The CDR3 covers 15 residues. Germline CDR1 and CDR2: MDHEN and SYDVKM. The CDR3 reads CASSSSGYLTYTQYF. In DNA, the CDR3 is TGTGCCAGCAGTTCCAGCGGGTACCTCACTTATACGCAGTATTTT.

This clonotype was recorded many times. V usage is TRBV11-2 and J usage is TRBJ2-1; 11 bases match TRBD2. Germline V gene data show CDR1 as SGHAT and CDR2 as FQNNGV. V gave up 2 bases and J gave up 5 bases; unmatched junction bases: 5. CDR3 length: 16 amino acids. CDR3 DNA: TGTGCCAGCAGCTTAATTCCGGGACTAGCGGACAATGAGCAGTTCTTC. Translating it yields CASSLIPGLADNEQFF.